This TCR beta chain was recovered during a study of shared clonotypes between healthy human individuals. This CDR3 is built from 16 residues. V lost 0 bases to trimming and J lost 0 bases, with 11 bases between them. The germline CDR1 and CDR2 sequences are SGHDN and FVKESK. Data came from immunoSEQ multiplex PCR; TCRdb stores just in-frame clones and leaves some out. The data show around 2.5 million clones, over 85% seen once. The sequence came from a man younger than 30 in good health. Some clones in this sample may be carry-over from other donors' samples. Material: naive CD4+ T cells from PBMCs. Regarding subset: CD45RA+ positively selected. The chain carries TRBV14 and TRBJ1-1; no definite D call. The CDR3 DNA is TGTGCCAGCAGCCAAGAACCGAATGGTTTGAACACTGAAGCTTTCTTT. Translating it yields CASSQEPNGLNTEAFF.